Reported below is one T cell receptor (beta chain). This receptor's antigen is unknown. No per-base quality is available; no much larger clone lies one base away. Donors were approximately 42 systemically healthy Caucasian individuals from Russia aged 6 to 90 years. Ten milliliters of peripheral blood were drawn from each donor into EDTA-treated Vacutainer tubes. PBMCs were isolated by Ficoll-Paque density-gradient centrifugation, with at least 7 million obtained per sample. Trizol reagent was used to extract total RNA from PBMCs, with at least 5 micrograms per sample. For every donor, flow cytometry on a PBMC aliquot measured the percentage of naive CD45RAhigh/CD27high T cells. This record comes from a study of blood T cells in healthy people across ages (dated by TCRdb to 2014 to 2015). Turning to the overall study: In model experiments, roughly one uniquely barcoded TCR beta cDNA molecule per two T cells was captured by template switching. Age-related changes in TCR beta repertoire diversity were measured in the study by deep sequencing normalized with unique cDNA molecular identifiers. The donors were split into four age groups: young (average around 15 years), middle-aged (roughly 39), aged (over 55) and long-lived (more than 80). To avoid experimental bias, donors of different ages were distributed randomly across sequencing lanes. Two additional independent replicas of 1 million unique cDNA reads from the same blood draw were analyzed for two donors (one aged 18 to 30 and one aged 80 or older). Beyond this particular receptor, the publication reports: Compared with the aged group, the long-lived group had more naive CD4+ T cells, fewer expanded clones and increased TCR diversity, suggesting age selection. Donor CMV infection status was unknown, potentially confounding age-related changes in expanded clonotypes. Bulk unsorted PBMC profiling prevented conclusive comparison of naive and antigen-experienced compartments. Observed TCR beta diversity per million T cells fell roughly linearly with age, and a significant reduction was already apparent by age about 36. Total diversity estimates from one million sequenced T cells were considered lower bounds and underestimates. The percentage of naive T cells measured by flow cytometry correlated strongly with observed TCR beta diversity.

Between the V and J ends, shortened by 6 bases and 10 bases respectively, the junction contains 15 bases. The CDR3 runs 13 amino acids, cysteine and phenylalanine included. Of the read, only the CDR3 DNA is kept; its 39 bases are in frame from base 1. Library method: 5' RACE. Instrument used: Illumina HiSeq 2500. A second about 7 to 11 cycle PCR used a sample-barcoded 5' primer and a J-beta primer mix. Each TCR beta cDNA molecule received a unique molecular identifier from a template-switch 5' adaptor carrying 12 random nucleotides. At least 2.5 million CDR3-containing paired-end reads were obtained from each sample. First-strand cDNA synthesis was performed from all RNA using the Mint cDNA synthesis kit, with priming by a TRBC-specific oligonucleotide. All cDNA was treated with uracil-DNA glycosylase and then went through a first 18-cycle PCR with the universal primers M1SS and BC2_uni_R. The source study handled its data this way. Each sample was normalized by randomly selecting 1 million high-quality reads, each carrying a distinct molecular identifier. Instead of being binned into consensus sequences, reads that shared molecular identifiers were thrown out. MiTCR, set to a Q25 quality threshold and the strictest error-elimination algorithm, was used for CDR3 identification, clonotype clustering and error correction. A nonparametric unseen species model with Euler transformation was used to estimate a lower bound on total TCR beta diversity. The raw public reads went through TCRdb reprocessing: fastp at Q25, MiXCR clone calling, in-frame beta chains kept. Every entry covers one CDR3 protein and lists the most common genes and DNA from its rows. TCRdb, rather than the study authors, made the V and J calls. The sample table contains over 600,000 distinct CDR3 sequences; only one count was recorded for under 25% of them. Roughly 3.7% of the sample lies in the top ten.

Sample: blood. The chain is encoded by TRBV12-3 or TRBV12-4 joined to TRBJ1-4; the D gene is unclear. The sequence derives from a man between 65 and 85 years old in good health. The CDR3 protein sequence reads: CASSRNQRGKLFF. The DNA is as follows: TGTGCCAGCAGCCGGAATCAGCGTGGAAAACTGTTTTTT.